The source of this T cell receptor (beta chain) is a study of blood T cell repertoires in COVID-19. Overall study: Acute and convalescent COVID-19 specimens originated in the United States, Italy and Spain. The analysed material was cDNA or gDNA that came from T cells, B-cell-depleted T cells, or PBMCs.

In the study's own analysis: It was from reference gene primer amplification that nucleated cell counts were estimated. TCRdb's copy holds only in-frame clones and misses some; the assay was immunoSEQ multiplex PCR. V, J and clone size reflect that table, while D and trimming were determined from the DNA. Altogether around 200,000 clones are present, around 86% being singletons, with the ten largest covering almost 4.5%. V lost 6 bases and J 5 bases, leaving 13 bases between the germline ends. The CDR3 spans 13 residues. Sequencing was performed on peripheral blood. The TCR sequence derives from a man aged 50-60 years with acute or convalescent COVID-19. The rearrangement links TRBV12-3 or TRBV12-4 to TRBJ1-2; tentative D call: TRBD1 (6 bases). CDR3 loop: CASSPGVRYGYTF. The CDR3 DNA is TGTGCCAGCAGCCCAGGGGTTAGGTATGGCTACACCTTC.